This T cell receptor beta chain was recovered during a study of blood T cell repertoires in COVID-19. At the level of the study: T cells, B-cell-depleted T cells, or PBMCs supplied cDNA or gDNA.

Here immunoSEQ multiplex PCR was the method, and the copy in TCRdb shows in-frame clones only, minus some. The sample records approximately 15,000 clones, 65% to 85% being singletons. The V end was cut by 5 bases, the J end by 6 bases, with 14 bases between. This CDR3 spans 13 amino acids. The germline V gene has CDR1 SGHTA and CDR2 FQGTGA. V and J are TRBV7-3 and TRBJ2-7; possibly TRBD2 for D (6 bases). The sequenced sample consisted of peripheral blood. The receptor was derived from a human donor in a cohort sampled during active COVID-19. CDR3 in DNA: TGTGCCAGCAGCGTGGACTACTCCGGCGAGCAGTACTTC. Translated, it gives CASSVDYSGEQYF.